The entry that follows covers one T cell receptor (beta chain) sequence. Its specificity is unknown. Primers: 60 Vbeta forward and 13 Jbeta reverse. Here immunoSEQ multiplex PCR was the method, and the copy in TCRdb shows in-frame clones only, minus some. Seen in this sample are just under 65,000 clones; the ten most common clones hold 15% to 20%. Trimming took 0 bases from V and 11 from J, leaving 11 bases between them. From germline, CDR1 is SGDLS and CDR2 YYNGEE. The CDR3 covers 12 residues. This entry belongs to a study of cytomegalovirus exposure and HLA in healthy donors. The study's findings and limits: A few V segments could not be told apart, such as TRBV6-2 and TRBV6-3, and were left out.

The sample was PBMCs. The receptor comes from a boy aged 10-17 years in good health and CMV-seronegative. This sequence joins TRBV9 and TRBJ1-1; tentative D call: TRBD1 (5 bases). CDR3 in DNA: TGTGCCAGCAGCGTAGTCCAGGGTCCCGCTTTCTTT. Translated, it gives CASSVVQGPAFF.